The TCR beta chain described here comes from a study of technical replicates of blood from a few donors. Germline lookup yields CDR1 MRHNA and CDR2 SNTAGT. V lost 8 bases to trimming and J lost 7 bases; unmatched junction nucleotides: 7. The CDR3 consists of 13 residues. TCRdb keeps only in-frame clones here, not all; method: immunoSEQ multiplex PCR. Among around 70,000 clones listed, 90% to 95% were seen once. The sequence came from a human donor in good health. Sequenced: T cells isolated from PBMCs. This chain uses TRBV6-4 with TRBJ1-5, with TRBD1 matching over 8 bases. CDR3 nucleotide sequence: TGTGCCAGCTCCGGACAGGGAGGACAGCCCCAGCATTTT. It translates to CASSGQGGQPQHF.